The 30 T cell receptor beta chains below were found in one sample sequenced in a study of control samples from healthy donors and cancer patients. Data came from immunoSEQ multiplex PCR; TCRdb stores just in-frame clones and leaves some out. The sample holds approximately 100,000 clones; 80% to 95% are singletons and the top ten take about 3%. Sequencing was done on a sample of blood. The receptors derive from a human donor in good health. The donor label of this sample is uncertain.

The chain is built from TRBV6-5 and TRBJ1-2; 8 bases match TRBD1. With V trimmed by 7 bases and J by 2 bases, 6 bases remained unmatched. The germline V gene has CDR1 MNHEY and CDR2 SVGAGI. The CDR3 is made up of 14 amino acids. CDR3: CASTPGQENYGYTF. CDR3 bases: TGTGCCAGCACCCCGGGACAGGAGAACTATGGCTACACCTTC.

The CDR3 bases are TGTGCCAGCAGCCAAGGGGGGGGCCAGGGCAATGGCTACACCTTC. This sequence encodes CASSQGGGQGNGYTF. The chain recombines TRBV3-1 (or the pseudogene TRBV3-2) with TRBJ1-2; D may be TRBD1 (6 bases). The germline gives CDR1 LGHDT, CDR2 YNNKEL (reference sequence). V lost 1 base and J lost 6, with 15 bases in between. This CDR3 is 15 amino acids long.

The chain has TRBV9 and TRBJ1-3; no reliable D call. V was trimmed by 2 bases and J by 2 bases, leaving 14 bases between them. The CDR3 spans 16 residues. CDR1 SGDLS and CDR2 YYNGEE come from the germline V gene. This CDR3 is CASSVSPAATGNTIYF. The CDR3, as DNA: TGTGCCAGCAGCGTTTCACCAGCAGCAACTGGAAACACCATATATTTT.

The chain is built from TRBV12-1 and TRBJ1-1; the D segment call TRBD1 is taken from the table without a DNA check. TRBV12-1 is designated a pseudogene. The CDR3 consists of 13 residues. In nucleotides, the CDR3 is TGTGCCGTCGGACCCAGGGGCGAAACTGAAGCTTTCTTT. Encoded protein: CAVGPRGETEAFF.

The rearrangement links TRBV11-2 to TRBJ2-3; 15 bases fit TRBD2. This CDR3 has 16 amino acids. J was trimmed by 7 bases and V by 6 bases; bases with no gene match: 8. From germline, CDR1 is SGHAT and CDR2 FQNNGV. CDR3 nucleotide sequence: TGTGCCAGCAGACCAGGGACTAGCGGGGGGAGGCATACGCAGTATTTT. Translating gives CASRPGTSGGRHTQYF.

CDR3 in amino acids: CATSRGSNYGYTF. CDR3 in DNA: TGTGCCACCAGTCGGGGTTCTAACTATGGCTACACCTTC. The V call is TRBV24-1, the J call TRBJ1-2, with D uncertain. Germline V gives CDR1 KGHDR, CDR2 SFDVKD. The CDR3 runs 13 residues. Deletions cut 6 bases from V and 0 bases from J, with 7 bases between.

The V and J genes are TRBV7-9 and TRBJ1-3; no clear D. The germline V and J ends were trimmed by 1 base and 4 bases, with 8 bases remaining between them. This CDR3 contains 14 residues. CDR1 and CDR2 from the germline V gene are SEHNR and FQNEAQ (reference sequence). CDR3 nucleotides: TGTGCCAGCAGCTTAGAGGCATGGGGAAACACCATATATTTT. Residues: CASSLEAWGNTIYF.

The table lists this clone with a few counts. The chain uses TRBV5-1 and TRBJ2-6; D is possibly TRBD2 (5 bases). The germline V gene has CDR1 SGHRS and CDR2 YFSETQ. This CDR3 has 17 amino acids. Trimming removed 2 bases from V and 2 bases from J, with 14 bases in between. The CDR3 sequence: CASSLEGWGTGANVLTF. In nucleotides, the CDR3 is TGCGCCAGCAGCTTAGAGGGCTGGGGAACTGGGGCCAACGTCCTGACTTTC.

This clone was seen only once. The DNA of the CDR3 is TGTGCCAGCAGTCCAATAGAGGCCGGGGAGCTGTTTTTT. Residues: CASSPIEAGELFF. The chain combines TRBV28 with TRBJ2-2; no clear D. CDR1 and CDR2 (germline): MDHEN, SYDVKM. The V end was cut by 5 bases, the J end by 6 bases, with 10 bases between. The CDR3 length is 13 residues. Full variable domain (missing parts from reference TRBV28 and TRBJ2-2): DVKVTQSSRYLVKRTGEKVFLECVQDMDHENMFWYRQDPGLGLRLIYFSYDVKMKEKGDIPEGYSVSREKKERFSLILESASTNQTSMYLCASSPIEAGELFFGEGSRLTVL.

The chain has TRBV6-4 and TRBJ2-3; the match to TRBD2 covers 10 bases. CDR1 MRHNA and CDR2 SNTAGT come from the germline V gene. V was clipped by 0 bases and J by 6 bases; unmatched bases: 3. The CDR3 totals 15 residues. The CDR3 DNA reads as TGTGCCAGCAGTGACTCAGCGGGGGGGATGGATACGCAGTATTTT. It codes for CASSDSAGGMDTQYF.

The gene calls are TRBV7-2 and TRBJ2-5; TRBD2 matches at 7 bases. J was trimmed by 6 bases and V by 7 bases; bases with no gene match: 11. Germline CDR1 SGHTA, CDR2 FQGNSA. The CDR3 covers 14 residues. The CDR3 here is CASTWGGSPKTQYF. The CDR3 nucleotides are TGTGCCAGCACCTGGGGGGGGAGCCCGAAGACCCAGTACTTC.

This chain joins TRBV18 and TRBJ1-6, with TRBD1 as a possible D gene (6 bases). Between the trimmed V and J ends, which lost 4 bases and 14 bases, there was a span of 21 bases. The CDR3 sequence is 15 residues long. Germline V gene data show CDR1 as KGHSH and CDR2 as LQKENI. The CDR3 sequence is CASSRSGTSEGALHF. The CDR3 DNA follows: TGTGCCAGCTCACGGTCCGGGACCTCAGAGGGGGCCCTCCACTTT.

This clone has just a few counts. The rearrangement links TRBV28 to TRBJ2-3; a possible D gene is TRBD1 (5 bases). V was pared by 8 bases and J by 0 bases, with 9 bases between. Germline loops: CDR1 MDHEN, CDR2 SYDVKM. There are 13 residues in the CDR3. The CDR3 here is CASPDTSTDTQYF. The CDR3 DNA reads TGTGCCAGCCCGGACACAAGCACAGATACGCAGTATTTT.

The J gene is TRBJ1-1, the V gene TRBV25-1; D not resolved. Germline CDR1 and CDR2: MGHDK and SYGVNS. The germline V and J ends were trimmed by 10 bases and 11 bases, with 14 bases remaining between them. The length of the CDR3 is 10 residues. The CDR3 nucleotides read TGTGCCACCCTAAGCGAAAAGGCTTTCTTT. It translates to CATLSEKAFF. The variable domain in full, with the rest retrieved from reference TRBV25-1 and TRBJ1-1, is EADIYQTPRYLVIGTGKKITLECSQTMGHDKMYWYQQDPGMELHLIHYSYGVNSTEKGDLSSESTVSRIRTEHFPLTLESARPSHTSQYLCATLSEKAFFGQGTRLTVV.

CDR3 DNA sequence: TGTGCCACCCGGGGTTGGGATAGCACAGATACGCAGTATTTT. Residues: CATRGWDSTDTQYF. The rearrangement joins TRBV28 to TRBJ2-3, with D possibly TRBD2 on 5 matching bases. V lost 10 bases, J lost 0 bases, and 14 bases lay in between. This CDR3 has 14 amino acids. The germline V gene encodes CDR1 MDHEN and CDR2 SYDVKM. Variable domain in full (rest from reference TRBV28 and TRBJ2-3): DVKVTQSSRYLVKRTGEKVFLECVQDMDHENMFWYRQDPGLGLRLIYFSYDVKMKEKGDIPEGYSVSREKKERFSLILESASTNQTSMYLCATRGWDSTDTQYFGPGTRLTVL.

The rearrangement links TRBV6-6 to TRBJ2-3; D unclear. CDR1 is MNHNY and CDR2 is SVGAGI in the germline V gene (reference sequence). Trimming stripped 2 bases from V and 2 bases from J, with 8 bases between. The CDR3 runs 14 residues. CDR3 bases: TGTGCCAGCAGTTACGTAAGGGTCACAGATACGCAGTATTTT. This gives the protein CASSYVRVTDTQYF.

Details on this clone: This sample also contains other DNA sequences that code for the same CDR3. This chain connects TRBV19 to TRBJ1-1; perhaps TRBD1 as D (5 bases). The CDR3 consists of 13 residues. V lost 3 bases and J lost 5, with 10 bases in between. Germline V gives CDR1 LNHDA, CDR2 SQIVND (reference sequence). The CDR3 loop is CASSIRGETEAFF. The CDR3 nucleotides read TGTGCCAGTAGTATTCGAGGGGAGACTGAAGCTTTCTTT.

The chain couples TRBV6-5 to TRBJ2-7; weak D call: TRBD1 (6 bases). Germline loops: CDR1 MNHEY, CDR2 SVGAGI. The V gene lost 6 bases and the J gene lost 2 bases, with 11 bases spanning the gap. The CDR3 consists of 13 residues. The CDR3 here is CASSRTGTYEQYF. As DNA, the CDR3 is TGTGCCAGCAGCCGTACAGGGACCTACGAGCAGTACTTC.

This CDR3 is CASSEVVGVGEKLFF. CDR3 DNA sequence: TGCGCCAGCAGCGAGGTGGTGGGGGTTGGTGAAAAACTGTTTTTT. J is TRBJ1-4 and V is TRBV10-2; D is perhaps TRBD1 (5 bases). Deletions cut 6 bases from V and 7 bases from J, with 18 bases between. CDR1 and CDR2 from the germline V gene are WSHSY and SAAADI. The CDR3 sequence is 15 residues long.

CDR3 sequence (DNA): TGTGCCAGCTCACCCGGACAGGCGGGGAACACTGAAGCTTTCTTT. This translates into CASSPGQAGNTEAFF. The chain uses TRBV18 and TRBJ1-1; 7 positions match TRBD1. Germline V lookup: CDR1 KGHSH, CDR2 LQKENI. V shed 3 bases, J shed 1 base, and the junction held 5 bases outside the gene matches. This CDR3 has 15 residues.

A note on this clone: Germline and junction disagree at one end, which may indicate a read error. This chain connects TRBV9 to TRBJ2-1, with D perhaps TRBD1 (6 bases). The CDR3 sequence is 11 residues long. Germline CDR1 and CDR2: SGDLS and YYNGEE. CDR3 loop: CASSAGRDKIF. The CDR3 region has the DNA TGTGCCAGCAGTGCTGGACGGGACAAGATCTTC. Variable domain in full (rest from reference TRBV9 and TRBJ2-1): DSGVTQTPKHLITATGQRVTLRCSPRSGDLSVYWYQQSLDQGLQFLIQYYNGEERAKGNILERFSAQQFPDLHSELNLSSLELGDSALYFCASSAGRDKIFGPGTRLTVL.

This chain links TRBV19 with TRBJ1-3; 7 nucleotides match TRBD1. There are 18 residues in the CDR3. Germline V gene data show CDR1 as LNHDA and CDR2 as SQIVND (reference sequence). V lost 4 bases to trimming and J lost 0 bases; unmatched junction nucleotides: 12. CDR3 residues: CASSTMLQGLSSGNTIYF. For the CDR3, the DNA is TGTGCCAGTAGTACAATGCTACAGGGGTTGAGCTCTGGAAACACCATATATTTT. Full variable domain (missing parts from reference TRBV19 and TRBJ1-3): DGGITQSPKYLFRKEGQNVTLSCEQNLNHDAMYWYRQDPGQGLRLIYYSQIVNDFQKGDIAEGYSVSREKKESFPLTVTSAQKNPTAFYLCASSTMLQGLSSGNTIYFGEGSWLTVV.

The rearrangement joins TRBV4-1 to TRBJ2-2; 12 nucleotides align to TRBD2. CDR3 size: 19 residues. V lost 0 bases and J lost 0; bases outside the gene matches: 5. Germline V gene data show CDR1 as MGHRA and CDR2 as YSYEKL. CDR3 sequence reads: CASSQERLAGGANTGELFF. CDR3 in DNA: TGCGCCAGCAGCCAAGAACGTCTAGCGGGGGGGGCGAACACCGGGGAGCTGTTTTTT.

The V gene is TRBV6-6, the J gene TRBJ2-7; D is ambiguous. Germline CDR1 MNHNY, CDR2 SVGAGI (reference sequence). With 6 bases removed from V and 2 bases from J, the gap between germline ends came to 20 bases. The CDR3 runs to 16 residues. This chain's CDR3 is CASSRSGPTAAYEQYF. The CDR3 coding sequence is TGTGCCAGCAGCAGATCAGGACCCACCGCGGCCTACGAGCAGTACTTC.

This chain joins TRBV5-1 and TRBJ2-1; TRBD2 matches 10 bases. This CDR3 has 15 amino acids. From germline, CDR1 is SGHRS and CDR2 YFSETQ. V was clipped by 2 bases and J by 5 bases; unmatched bases: 4. The CDR3 loop is CASSFGLAANNEQFF. DNA of the CDR3: TGCGCCAGCAGCTTCGGACTAGCGGCAAACAATGAGCAGTTCTTC.

As for this clone: This sample also contains other DNA sequences that code for the same CDR3. V gene TRBV18 combines with J gene TRBJ1-1; D is perhaps TRBD1 (5 bases). The CDR3 totals 13 residues. The germline V and J ends were trimmed by 5 bases and 5 bases, with 12 bases remaining between them. The V gene's germline CDR1 is KGHSH and CDR2 LQKENI. In DNA form, the CDR3 reads TGTGCCAGCTCATCAGGGCCGCGGACTGAAGCTTTCTTT. Translating it yields CASSSGPRTEAFF. Full variable domain (rest looked up from reference TRBV18 and TRBJ1-1): NAGVMQNPRHLVRRRGQEARLRCSPMKGHSHVYWYRQLPEEGLKFMVYLQKENIIDESGMPKERFSAEFPKEGPSILRIQQVVRGDSAAYFCASSSGPRTEAFFGQGTRLTVV.

The CDR3 reads CASSRAPHQPQHF. The CDR3 DNA reads as TGTGCCAGCAGCCGGGCCCCCCATCAGCCCCAGCATTTT. The V call is TRBV7-9, the J call TRBJ1-5; D remains unclear. The germline V gene has CDR1 SEHNR and CDR2 FQNEAQ (reference sequence). The germline V and J ends were trimmed by 5 bases and 5 bases, with 10 bases remaining between them. CDR3 length equals 13 residues.

The rearrangement links TRBV2 to TRBJ1-5; D remains ambiguous. Trimming left V 3 bases short and J 4 bases short, with 25 bases between. Germline V gives CDR1 SNHLY, CDR2 FYNNEI. The CDR3 loop spans 19 amino acids. The CDR3 spells CASSEIEGTSTLGNQPQHF. The CDR3 bases are TGTGCCAGCAGTGAGATCGAGGGAACGTCAACACTAGGGAATCAGCCCCAGCATTTT.

The chain joins TRBV5-5 to TRBJ1-2, with D perhaps TRBD1 (6 bases). Germline loops: CDR1 SGHKS, CDR2 YYEKEE (reference sequence). The V and J ends lost 0 bases and 8 bases respectively, with 14 bases between them. The CDR3 contains 14 residues. The CDR3 loop reads CASSLVEGVDGYTF. The CDR3, as DNA: TGTGCCAGCAGCTTGGTTGAGGGGGTCGACGGCTACACCTTC.

This clone was detected once. The chain couples TRBV27 to TRBJ1-1, with 7 bases identical to TRBD1. Germline assignment: CDR1 MNHEY and CDR2 SMNVEV (reference sequence). CDR3 length equals 14 residues. V lost 2 bases to trimming and J lost 4 bases; unmatched junction nucleotides: 4. This CDR3 is CASSLGQGGTEAFF. For the CDR3, the DNA is TGTGCCAGCAGTTTAGGCCAGGGGGGCACTGAAGCTTTCTTT.